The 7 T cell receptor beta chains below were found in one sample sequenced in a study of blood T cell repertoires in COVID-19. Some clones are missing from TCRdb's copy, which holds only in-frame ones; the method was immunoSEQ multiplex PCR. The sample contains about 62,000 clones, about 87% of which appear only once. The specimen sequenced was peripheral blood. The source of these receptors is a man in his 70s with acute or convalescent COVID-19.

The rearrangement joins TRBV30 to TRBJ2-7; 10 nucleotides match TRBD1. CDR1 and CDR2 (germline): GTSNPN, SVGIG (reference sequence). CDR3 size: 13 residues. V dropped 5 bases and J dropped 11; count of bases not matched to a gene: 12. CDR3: CAWEGQGGLRKYF. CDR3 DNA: TGTGCCTGGGAAGGACAGGGGGGATTACGAAAGTACTTC.

The CDR3 sequence is CASSKLQGARGTGELFF. The CDR3 DNA reads TGTGCCAGCTCAAAACTACAGGGGGCCCGTGGCACCGGGGAGCTGTTTTTT. This rearrangement joins TRBV18 to TRBJ2-2; 9 nucleotides match TRBD1. V dropped 5 bases and J dropped 4; count of bases not matched to a gene: 11. Per germline, CDR1 KGHSH and CDR2 LQKENI. This CDR3 is 17 amino acids long.

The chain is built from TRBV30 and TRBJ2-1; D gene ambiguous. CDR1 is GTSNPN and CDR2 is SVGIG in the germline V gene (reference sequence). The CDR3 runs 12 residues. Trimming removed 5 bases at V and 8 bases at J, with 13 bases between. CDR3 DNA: TGTGCCTGGCGAAAGCTTGCTGATGAGCAGTTCTTC. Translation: CAWRKLADEQFF.

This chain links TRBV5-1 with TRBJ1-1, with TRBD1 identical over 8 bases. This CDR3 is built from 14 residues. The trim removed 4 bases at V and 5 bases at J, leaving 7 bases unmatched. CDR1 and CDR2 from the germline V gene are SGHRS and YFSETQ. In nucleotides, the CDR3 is TGCGCCAGCAGCAGCGGACAGGGTGGTACTGAAGCTTTCTTT. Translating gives CASSSGQGGTEAFF.

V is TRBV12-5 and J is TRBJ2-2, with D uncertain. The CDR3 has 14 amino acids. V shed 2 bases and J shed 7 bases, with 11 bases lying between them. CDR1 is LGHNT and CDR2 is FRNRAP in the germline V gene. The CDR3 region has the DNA TGTGCTAGTGGTTTGAGCCTCGTCGGCGGGGAGCTGTTTTTT. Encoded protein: CASGLSLVGGELFF.

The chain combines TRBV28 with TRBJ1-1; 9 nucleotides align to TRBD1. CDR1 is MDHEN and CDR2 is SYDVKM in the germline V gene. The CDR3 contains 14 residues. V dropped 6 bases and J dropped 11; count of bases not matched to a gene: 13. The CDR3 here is CASRKTGGAWFAFF. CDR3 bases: TGTGCCAGCAGAAAAACAGGGGGCGCGTGGTTTGCTTTCTTT.

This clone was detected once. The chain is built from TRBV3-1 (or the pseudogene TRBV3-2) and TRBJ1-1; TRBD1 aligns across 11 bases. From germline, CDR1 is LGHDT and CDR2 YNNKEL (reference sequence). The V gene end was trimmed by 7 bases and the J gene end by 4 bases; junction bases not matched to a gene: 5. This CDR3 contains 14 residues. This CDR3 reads CASNGQGAVTEAFF. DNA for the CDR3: TGTGCCAGCAACGGACAGGGGGCGGTCACTGAAGCTTTCTTT.